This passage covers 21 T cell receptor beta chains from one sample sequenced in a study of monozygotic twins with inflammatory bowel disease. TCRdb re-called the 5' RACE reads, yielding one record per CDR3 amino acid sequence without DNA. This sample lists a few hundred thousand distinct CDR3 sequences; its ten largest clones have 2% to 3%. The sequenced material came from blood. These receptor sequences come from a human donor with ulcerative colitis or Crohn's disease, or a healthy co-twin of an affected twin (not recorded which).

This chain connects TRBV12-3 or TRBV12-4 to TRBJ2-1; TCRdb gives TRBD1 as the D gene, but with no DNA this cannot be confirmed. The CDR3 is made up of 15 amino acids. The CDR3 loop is CASSLLTLTGAEQFF.

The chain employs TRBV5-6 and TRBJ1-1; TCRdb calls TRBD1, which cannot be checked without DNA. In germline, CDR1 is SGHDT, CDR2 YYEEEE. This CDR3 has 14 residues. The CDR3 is CASSLAGGATEAFF.

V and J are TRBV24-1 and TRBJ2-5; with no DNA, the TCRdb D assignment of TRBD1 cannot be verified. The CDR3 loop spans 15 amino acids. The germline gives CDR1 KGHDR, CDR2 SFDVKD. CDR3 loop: CATSLRTATQETQYF.

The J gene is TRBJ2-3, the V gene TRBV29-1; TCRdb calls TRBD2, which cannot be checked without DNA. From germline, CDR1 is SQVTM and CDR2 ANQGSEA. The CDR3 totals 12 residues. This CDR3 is CSVEELAGLQYF.

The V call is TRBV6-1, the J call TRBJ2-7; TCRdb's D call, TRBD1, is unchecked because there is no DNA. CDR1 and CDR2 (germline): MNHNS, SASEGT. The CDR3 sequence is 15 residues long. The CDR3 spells CASSGWTGPYYEQYF.

CDR3 sequence reads: CASSLAGQVNTEAFF. The V call is TRBV7-8, the J call TRBJ1-1; with no DNA, the TCRdb D assignment of TRBD1 cannot be verified. Germline CDR1 is SGHVS and CDR2 is FQNEAQ. CDR3 size: 15 residues.

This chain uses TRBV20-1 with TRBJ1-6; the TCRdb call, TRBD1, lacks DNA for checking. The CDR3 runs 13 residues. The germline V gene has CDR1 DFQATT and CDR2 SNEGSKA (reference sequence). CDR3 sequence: CSSKTGGSPPLHF.

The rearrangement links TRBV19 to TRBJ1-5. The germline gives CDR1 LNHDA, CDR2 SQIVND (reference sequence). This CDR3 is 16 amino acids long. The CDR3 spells CASSIRSGTSNQPQHF.

The CDR3 protein is CAISVIPSGNTGELFF. The chain combines TRBV10-3 with TRBJ2-2; checking the TCRdb D call of TRBD2 is not possible without DNA. Per germline, CDR1 ENHRY and CDR2 SYGVKD. The CDR3 runs to 16 residues.

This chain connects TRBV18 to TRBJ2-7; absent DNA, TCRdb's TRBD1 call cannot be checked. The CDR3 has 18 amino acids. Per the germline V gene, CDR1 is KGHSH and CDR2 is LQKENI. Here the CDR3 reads CASSPQVQRGVPSYEQYF.

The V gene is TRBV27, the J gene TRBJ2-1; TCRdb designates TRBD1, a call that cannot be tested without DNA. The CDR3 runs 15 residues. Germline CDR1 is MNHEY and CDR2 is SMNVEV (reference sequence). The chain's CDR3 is CASSRMGSGTPEQFF.

CDR3 sequence reads: CASSQDWRDRSSEAFF. The rearrangement joins TRBV4-3 to TRBJ1-1. Germline V gene sequence: CDR1 LGHNA, CDR2 YSLEER. The CDR3 is 16 amino acids.

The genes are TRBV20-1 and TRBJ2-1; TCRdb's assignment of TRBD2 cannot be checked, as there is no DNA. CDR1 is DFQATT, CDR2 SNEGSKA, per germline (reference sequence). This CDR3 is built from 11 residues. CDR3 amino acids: CSASTTSGEFF.

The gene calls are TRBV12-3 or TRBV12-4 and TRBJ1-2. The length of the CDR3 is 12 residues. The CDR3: CASTSGNFGYTF.

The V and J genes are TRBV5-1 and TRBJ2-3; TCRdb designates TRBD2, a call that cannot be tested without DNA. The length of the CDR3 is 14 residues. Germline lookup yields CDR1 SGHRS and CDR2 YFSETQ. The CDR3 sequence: CASSLQGPPDTQYF. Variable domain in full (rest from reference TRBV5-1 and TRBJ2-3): KAGVTQTPRYLIKTRGQQVTLSCSPISGHRSVSWYQQTPGQGLQFLFEYFSETQRNKGNFPGRFSGRQFSNSRSEMNVSTLELGDSALYLCASSLQGPPDTQYFGPGTRLTVL.

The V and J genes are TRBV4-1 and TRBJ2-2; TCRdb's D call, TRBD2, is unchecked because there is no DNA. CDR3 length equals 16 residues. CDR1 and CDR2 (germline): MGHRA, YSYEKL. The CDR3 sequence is CASSTRTSMNTGELFF.

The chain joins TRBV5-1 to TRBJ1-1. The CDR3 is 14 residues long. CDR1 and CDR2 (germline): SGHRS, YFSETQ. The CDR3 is CASSLEVWSSEAFF.

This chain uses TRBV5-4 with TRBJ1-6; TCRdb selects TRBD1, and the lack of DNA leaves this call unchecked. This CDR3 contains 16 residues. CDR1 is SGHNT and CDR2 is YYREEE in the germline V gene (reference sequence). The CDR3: CASSSDPGQPNSPLHF. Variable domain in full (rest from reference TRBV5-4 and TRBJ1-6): ETGVTQSPTHLIKTRGQQVTLRCSSQSGHNTVSWYQQALGQGPQFIFQYYREEENGRGNFPPRFSGLQFPNYSSELNVNALELDDSALYLCASSSDPGQPNSPLHFGNGTRLTVT.

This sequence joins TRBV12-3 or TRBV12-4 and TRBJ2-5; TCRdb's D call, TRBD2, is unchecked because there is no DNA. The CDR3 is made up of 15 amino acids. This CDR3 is CASRPGGLGEETQYF.

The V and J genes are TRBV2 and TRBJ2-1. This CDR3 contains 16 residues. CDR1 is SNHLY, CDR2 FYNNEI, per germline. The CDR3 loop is CASSEGPLHRVNEQFF.

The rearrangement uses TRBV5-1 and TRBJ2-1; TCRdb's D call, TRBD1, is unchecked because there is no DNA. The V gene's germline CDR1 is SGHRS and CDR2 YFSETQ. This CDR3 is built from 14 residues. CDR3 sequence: CASSLGQARNEQFF.